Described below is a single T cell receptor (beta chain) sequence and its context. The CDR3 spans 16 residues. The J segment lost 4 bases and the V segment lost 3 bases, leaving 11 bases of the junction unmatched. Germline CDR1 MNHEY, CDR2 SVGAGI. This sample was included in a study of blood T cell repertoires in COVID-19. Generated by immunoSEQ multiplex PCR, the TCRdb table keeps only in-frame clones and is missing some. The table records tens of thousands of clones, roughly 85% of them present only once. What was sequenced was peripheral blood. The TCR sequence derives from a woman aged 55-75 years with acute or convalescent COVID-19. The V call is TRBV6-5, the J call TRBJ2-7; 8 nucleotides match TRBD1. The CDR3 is CASSYRGQGDLYEQYF. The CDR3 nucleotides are TGTGCCAGCAGTTATCGAGGACAGGGAGATTTGTACGAGCAGTACTTC.